These 25 T cell receptor beta chains share one sample of origin, sequenced in a study of blood T cell repertoires in COVID-19. Using immunoSEQ multiplex PCR, the repertoire was profiled, and TCRdb retains in-frame clones only, with some absent. Among 150,000 to 200,000 clones listed, roughly 84% were seen once. The sequencing sample was made of peripheral blood. These receptors came from a woman older than 75 with acute or convalescent COVID-19.

The chain carries TRBV9 and TRBJ2-7, with D possibly matching TRBD2 (5 bases). CDR3 length: 14 amino acids. Trimming stripped 2 bases from V and 3 bases from J, with 12 bases between. CDR1 and CDR2 (germline): SGDLS, YYNGEE. Here the CDR3 reads CASSVGERGYEQYF. DNA of the CDR3: TGTGCCAGCAGCGTCGGGGAGAGAGGCTACGAGCAGTACTTC.

The V gene is TRBV6-5, the J gene TRBJ1-2; tentative D call: TRBD1 (6 bases). Trimming removed 11 bases at V and 2 bases at J, with 21 bases between. The CDR3 totals 15 residues. Germline CDR1 and CDR2: MNHEY and SVGAGI. In DNA form, the CDR3 reads TGTGCCGTCTCTCTCAGGGGCGCGATAAACTATGGCTACACCTTC. Its protein is CAVSLRGAINYGYTF.

The CDR3 coding sequence is TGTGCCTGGAGTGAGGGAGATTATAGCAATCAGCCCCAGCATTTT. It translates to CAWSEGDYSNQPQHF. V is TRBV30 and J is TRBJ1-5; no definite D call. CDR3 length: 15 residues. The germline V gene has CDR1 GTSNPN and CDR2 SVGIG (reference sequence). Trimming removed 1 base from V and 0 bases from J, with 10 bases in between.

The chain couples TRBV6-5 to TRBJ2-7; D is possibly TRBD1 (6 bases). CDR1 is MNHEY and CDR2 is SVGAGI in the germline V gene. This CDR3 is built from 14 residues. V was clipped by 6 bases and J by 2 bases, with 14 bases between them. The CDR3 loop reads CASRPGHSPYEQYF. The CDR3 nucleotides are TGTGCCAGCAGACCGGGACATTCCCCCTACGAGCAGTACTTC.

This clone was observed a handful of times. The J gene is TRBJ1-4, the V gene TRBV4-3; 9 bases align to TRBD1. The CDR3 has 16 amino acids. Germline V gene lookup returns CDR1 LGHNA and CDR2 YSLEER. V lost 2 bases to trimming and J lost 2 bases; unmatched junction nucleotides: 3. The CDR3 DNA is TGCGCCAGCAGCCAACGGACAGGGGCTACTAATGAAAAACTGTTTTTT. Translated, it gives CASSQRTGATNEKLFF.

A single count supports this clone. The chain has TRBV3-1 (or the pseudogene TRBV3-2) and TRBJ1-1; TRBD1 aligns across 8 bases. Germline loops: CDR1 LGHDT, CDR2 YNNKEL (reference sequence). This CDR3 contains 13 residues. The J segment lost 9 bases and the V segment lost 2 bases, leaving 5 bases of the junction unmatched. DNA of the CDR3: TGTGCCAGCAGCCAACTCGGACAGGGTAAAGCTTTCTTT. Translated: CASSQLGQGKAFF.

The chain joins TRBV7-2 to TRBJ1-1; tentative D call: TRBD1 (6 bases). The CDR3 has 14 amino acids. Between the trimmed V and J ends, which lost 5 bases and 1 base, there was a span of 11 bases. Germline CDR1 SGHTA, CDR2 FQGNSA. The CDR3 DNA sequence: TGTGCCAGCAGCACAACGACAGGGAACACTGAAGCTTTCTTT. Translated: CASSTTTGNTEAFF. The full variable domain, rest sourced from reference TRBV7-2 and TRBJ1-1, is GAGVSQSPSNKVTEKGKDVELRCDPISGHTALYWYRQSLGQGLEFLIYFQGNSAPDKSGLPSDRFSAERTGGSVSTLTIQRTQQEDSAVYLCASSTTTGNTEAFFGQGTRLTVV.

This clone was seen once. CDR3 loop: CSVEWEARYGYTF. The CDR3 bases are TGCAGCGTTGAATGGGAGGCCCGCTATGGCTACACCTTC. The chain combines TRBV29-1 with TRBJ1-2; D not certain. V was cut by 2 bases and J by 4 bases, with 11 bases left in between. Germline V gives CDR1 SQVTM, CDR2 ANQGSEA. CDR3 length: 13 residues. Full variable domain (rest looked up from reference TRBV29-1 and TRBJ1-2): SAVISQKPSRDICQRGTSLTIQCQVDSQVTMMFWYRQQPGQSLTLIATANQGSEATYESGFVIDKFPISRPNLTFSTLTVSNMSPEDSSIYLCSVEWEARYGYTFGSGTRLTVV.

The chain has TRBV4-3 and TRBJ2-1; TRBD2 matches at 8 bases. Germline trimming cut 5 bases from V and 4 bases from J; bases unmatched to any gene: 7. The germline V gene has CDR1 LGHNA and CDR2 YSLEER. The CDR3 has 15 amino acids. This chain's CDR3 is CASSFGTREYNEQFF. In DNA form, the CDR3 reads TGCGCCAGCAGCTTCGGGACTAGGGAATACAATGAGCAGTTCTTC.

V is TRBV7-9 and J is TRBJ1-2; possible D gene TRBD1, 6 bases. This CDR3 is built from 13 residues. CDR1 and CDR2 from the germline V gene are SEHNR and FQNEAQ (reference sequence). The V end was cut by 5 bases, the J end by 4 bases, with 11 bases between. The CDR3 region is CASSRGGAYGYTF. DNA of the CDR3: TGTGCCAGCAGCCGCGGGGGGGCCTATGGCTACACCTTC.

The chain is built from TRBV6-4 and TRBJ1-2, with D possibly being TRBD1 (6 bases). This CDR3 comprises 11 residues. From germline, CDR1 is MRHNA and CDR2 SNTAGT. The V end lost 10 bases, the J end lost 7 bases, and 13 bases lay between the germline ends. In DNA form, the CDR3 reads TGTGCCACGAAGGGGGTTGCTGGCTACACCTTC. It translates to CATKGVAGYTF.

The chain combines TRBV7-9 with TRBJ1-4; D might be TRBD1 (6 bases). Germline values: CDR1 SEHNR, CDR2 FQNEAQ (reference sequence). V lost 5 bases and J lost 8, with 27 bases in between. This CDR3 comprises 18 residues. DNA of the CDR3: TGTGCCAGCAGCGCCCCAGACCTCGGACAGCGGGGAAACGAAAAACTGTTTTTT. Its protein is CASSAPDLGQRGNEKLFF. The whole variable domain, remainder taken from reference TRBV7-9 and TRBJ1-4, is DTGVSQNPRHKITKRGQNVTFRCDPISEHNRLYWYRQTLGQGPEFLTYFQNEAQLEKSRLLSDRFSAERPKGSFSTLEIQRTEQGDSAMYLCASSAPDLGQRGNEKLFFGSGTQLSVL.

The table lists this clone with a few counts. In the same sample, other DNA sequences code for this CDR3. CDR3 DNA: TGTGCCATCAGTGCAGGAGGGGGCAGTAGCAATCAGCCCCAGCATTTT. It translates to CAISAGGGSSNQPQHF. The chain joins TRBV10-3 to TRBJ1-5, with TRBD1 matching 7 bases. The germline CDR1 and CDR2 sequences are ENHRY and SYGVKD. The V segment lost 4 bases and the J segment 0 bases; nucleotides outside the gene matches: 6. The CDR3 length is 16 residues.

V and J are TRBV27 and TRBJ2-5, with D possibly being TRBD1 (6 bases). V gave up 5 bases and J gave up 1 base, with 11 bases separating them. CDR1 is MNHEY and CDR2 is SMNVEV in the germline V gene (reference sequence). CDR3 length equals 14 residues. This chain's CDR3 is CASSPQQGQETQYF. As DNA, the CDR3 is TGTGCCAGCAGTCCCCAACAGGGCCAAGAGACCCAGTACTTC.

The V and J genes are TRBV24-1 and TRBJ2-3; 8 bases map to TRBD1. V shed 5 bases and J 3 bases; nucleotides not matched to a gene: 6. The CDR3 length is 15 residues. Germline V lookup: CDR1 KGHDR, CDR2 SFDVKD. CDR3 DNA: TGTGCCACCAGTGTGAAGAACAGGGGGACAGATACGCAGTATTTT. Protein product: CATSVKNRGTDTQYF.

The chain has TRBV20-1 and TRBJ2-3; TRBD2 matches 9 bases. The J segment lost 9 bases and the V segment lost 5 bases, leaving 3 bases of the junction unmatched. CDR3 size: 11 residues. Germline V CDR1 and CDR2: DFQATT, SNEGSKA (reference sequence). The CDR3 loop reads CSAHSGGTQYF. The CDR3 DNA is TGCAGTGCTCACAGCGGGGGGACGCAGTATTTT.

This sequence joins TRBV11-2 and TRBJ2-7, with TRBD2 identical over 9 bases. The CDR3 is 17 residues long. The germline V gene encodes CDR1 SGHAT and CDR2 FQNNGV. J gave up 2 bases and V 0 bases, and 8 bases lay outside the gene matches. CDR3 region: CASSLDLVAGAPYEQYF. CDR3 sequence (DNA): TGTGCCAGCAGCTTAGATCTGGTAGCGGGAGCCCCCTACGAGCAGTACTTC.

The gene calls are TRBV5-1 and TRBJ1-1, with unresolved D. Germline assignment: CDR1 SGHRS and CDR2 YFSETQ. V shed 3 bases and J shed 5 bases, with 14 bases lying between them. CDR3 length equals 14 residues. The CDR3 DNA is TGCGCCAGCAGCTCGGGTCTCCCAACGACTGAAGCTTTCTTT. Protein: CASSSGLPTTEAFF.

The chain has TRBV6-2 or TRBV6-3 and TRBJ1-2, with 9 bases fitting TRBD1. V lost 4 bases and J lost 3; bases outside the gene matches: 12. This CDR3 has 17 amino acids. Looked up from germline, CDR1 is MNHEY and CDR2 is SVGEGT. CDR3 DNA: TGTGCCAGCAGTTCCCTCGGGACAGGGTCCCCACACTATGGCTACACCTTC. It codes for CASSSLGTGSPHYGYTF.

The chain links TRBV23-1 to TRBJ2-7; TRBD2 might be the D (5 bases). TRBV23-1 is given ORF status, its function remaining uncertain. With 8 bases removed from V and 3 bases from J, the gap between germline ends came to 20 bases. This CDR3 contains 15 residues. CDR3 amino acids: CASRGSLYDLYEQYF. As DNA, the CDR3 is TGCGCCAGCCGGGGATCTTTGTACGACCTCTACGAGCAGTACTTC.

The chain has TRBV7-6 and TRBJ2-1, with 9 bases aligning to TRBD1. This CDR3 region has 15 residues. The junction had 8 bases not matched to a gene; V was cut back by 4 bases and J by 7 bases. Germline V gene sequence: CDR1 SGHVS, CDR2 FNYEAQ. CDR3 amino acids: CASSWDRVVGNEQFF. The CDR3 DNA sequence: TGTGCCAGCAGCTGGGACAGGGTAGTTGGGAATGAGCAGTTCTTC.

V gene TRBV6-6 combines with J gene TRBJ1-2, with 7 bases that match TRBD1. Germline assignment: CDR1 MNHNY and CDR2 SVGAGI (reference sequence). V dropped 2 bases and J dropped 8; count of bases not matched to a gene: 11. This CDR3 contains 15 residues. The CDR3 sequence is CASSYASQGPYGYTF. In nucleotides, the CDR3 is TGTGCCAGCAGTTACGCGTCACAGGGGCCTTACGGCTACACCTTC.

This clone is a singleton in its sample. The V gene is TRBV6-5, the J gene TRBJ2-1; D is unclear. The CDR3 runs 11 residues. Germline assignment: CDR1 MNHEY and CDR2 SVGAGI. V was cut by 5 bases and J by 8 bases, with 7 bases left in between. The CDR3 loop reads CASSRVYEQFF. CDR3 DNA: TGTGCCAGCAGTCGAGTTTATGAGCAGTTCTTC.

The gene calls are TRBV6-2 or TRBV6-3 and TRBJ1-2; maybe TRBD1 (6 bases). Germline loops: CDR1 MNHEY, CDR2 SVGEGT. This CDR3 comprises 14 residues. Trimming cost V 6 bases and J 7 bases, with 18 bases left between them. As DNA, the CDR3 is TGTGCCAGCAGCCCCGGACAGTGGGCGGGTGGCTACACCTTC. Translated: CASSPGQWAGGYTF.

V gene TRBV18 combines with J gene TRBJ1-3; 12 nucleotides match TRBD1. The CDR3 length is 16 residues. V lost 0 bases, J lost 4 bases, and 1 base stayed unmatched. Germline V lookup: CDR1 KGHSH, CDR2 LQKENI. Here the CDR3 reads CASSPPGQGAGNTIYF. In DNA form, the CDR3 reads TGTGCCAGCTCACCACCGGGACAGGGGGCCGGAAACACCATATATTTT.